These 28 T cell receptor beta chains were all obtained from the same sample, sequenced in a study of T cells after yellow fever vaccination. TCRdb recomputed calls from the 5' RACE reads with MiXCR, one row per CDR3 protein. The repertoire includes 300,000 to 450,000 distinct CDR3 sequences, less than 9.5% of them detected once, and approximately 15% sits in the top ten. The sample consisted of PBMCs, taken roughly 46 days after the first yellow fever vaccination. The receptors originated from a man aged 18 to 29 who received the YFV17D yellow fever vaccine.

There are a few counts of this clonotype. For the CDR3, the DNA is TGTGCCACCAGTGATCCGACAGGGGGAAATCAGCCCCAGCATTTT. This sequence encodes CATSDPTGGNQPQHF. The rearrangement uses TRBV24-1 and TRBJ1-5, with 9 bases lining up with TRBD1. This CDR3 contains 15 residues. J gave up 4 bases and V 3 bases, and 3 bases lay outside the gene matches. CDR1 KGHDR and CDR2 SFDVKD come from the germline V gene.

The chain joins TRBV20-1 to TRBJ1-4, with 7 bases lining up with TRBD1. With V trimmed by 0 bases and J by 6 bases, 7 bases remained unmatched. Germline V lookup: CDR1 DFQATT, CDR2 SNEGSKA (reference sequence). CDR3 length: 15 amino acids. CDR3 residues: CSARDPGRGDEKLFF. In DNA form, the CDR3 reads TGCAGTGCTAGAGATCCGGGCAGGGGGGATGAAAAACTGTTTTTT.

In this sample, this clonotype turned up a few times. V gene TRBV7-6 combines with J gene TRBJ2-2; D remains unclear. The V and J ends lost 3 bases and 10 bases respectively, with 12 bases between them. Germline CDR1 reads SGHVS; CDR2 reads FNYEAQ. This CDR3 has 13 residues. The CDR3 spells CASSLGPEEELFF. The CDR3 DNA reads as TGTGCCAGCAGCTTGGGCCCCGAGGAGGAGCTGTTTTTT.

The sample holds a few counts of this clonotype. The chain links TRBV29-1 to TRBJ1-1, with TRBD1 identical over 9 bases. The CDR3 sequence is 13 residues long. In germline, CDR1 is SQVTM, CDR2 ANQGSEA. V lost 3 bases and J lost 7; bases outside the gene matches: 6. CDR3 protein: CSVEAGQGGEAFF. The CDR3 region has the DNA TGCAGCGTTGAGGCGGGACAGGGAGGTGAAGCTTTCTTT.

In this sample, this clonotype turned up many times. This chain joins TRBV20-1 and TRBJ2-1; 8 nucleotides match TRBD2. CDR3 size: 17 residues. The ends lost 0 bases at V and 9 bases at J; junction bases unmatched: 16. Germline V gene lookup returns CDR1 DFQATT and CDR2 SNEGSKA (reference sequence). CDR3 amino acids: CSARDRLRSGGHSEQFF. CDR3 DNA: TGCAGTGCTAGAGATCGTCTCCGGTCGGGGGGGCACAGTGAGCAGTTCTTC.

The chain recombines TRBV11-2 with TRBJ2-1, with 9 bases identical to TRBD1. The J segment lost 8 bases and the V segment lost 5 bases, leaving 10 bases of the junction unmatched. From germline, CDR1 is SGHAT and CDR2 FQNNGV. The CDR3 contains 15 residues. CDR3 protein: CASSQSDRGFDEQFF. The CDR3 DNA reads as TGTGCCAGCAGCCAGAGTGACAGGGGGTTCGATGAGCAGTTCTTC.

This clonotype was observed a few times. This chain connects TRBV15 to TRBJ1-6, with D tentatively TRBD1 (6 bases). From germline, CDR1 is LNHNV and CDR2 YYDKDF (reference sequence). This CDR3 has 16 amino acids. The V gene lost 4 bases and the J gene lost 7 bases, with 17 bases spanning the gap. CDR3 bases: TGTGCCACCAGCAAAGACCCTACAGGGTTGAATTCACCCCTCCACTTT. Protein sequence: CATSKDPTGLNSPLHF.

This clonotype was counted a few times. This chain uses TRBV25-1 with TRBJ1-6, with unresolved D. Germline V gene sequence: CDR1 MGHDK, CDR2 SYGVNS. The V and J ends lost 5 bases and 8 bases respectively, with 10 bases between them. CDR3 length: 13 amino acids. Written as DNA, the CDR3 is TGTGCCAGCAGTTTAAACCTGGATTCACCCCTCCACTTT. This codes for CASSLNLDSPLHF.

The V gene is TRBV19, the J gene TRBJ1-5; D is undetermined. V was shortened by 4 bases and J by 12 bases, with 16 bases between the two germline ends. This CDR3 region has 13 residues. CDR1 and CDR2 (germline): LNHDA, SQIVND (reference sequence). The CDR3 protein is CASSSPPASDQHF. The CDR3 DNA reads TGTGCCAGTAGTAGCCCGCCCGCCTCGGACCAGCATTTT.

This clonotype was picked up a small number of times. The gene calls are TRBV20-1 and TRBJ2-2, with 10 bases that match TRBD2. The length of the CDR3 is 18 residues. Germline CDR1 reads DFQATT; CDR2 reads SNEGSKA (reference sequence). V was clipped by 0 bases and J by 5 bases; unmatched bases: 12. CDR3 amino acids: CSARDFGASGGGTGELFF. The DNA for the CDR3 is TGCAGTGCTAGAGATTTCGGAGCTAGCGGGGGCGGTACCGGGGAGCTGTTTTTT.

This clonotype was seen a handful of times. The chain joins TRBV5-1 to TRBJ2-1, with a weak D call TRBD1 (6 bases). There are 14 residues in the CDR3. CDR1 SGHRS and CDR2 YFSETQ come from the germline V gene. V lost 6 bases and J 5 bases, leaving 15 bases between the germline ends. CDR3 sequence: CASTYNRVNNEQFF. CDR3 DNA: TGCGCCAGCACATACAACAGGGTAAACAATGAGCAGTTCTTC.

This sequence joins TRBV29-1 and TRBJ1-2, with a possible D match to TRBD1 (5 bases). The V gene lost 4 bases and the J gene lost 0 bases, with 12 bases spanning the gap. The germline CDR1 and CDR2 sequences are SQVTM and ANQGSEA. The CDR3 runs to 14 residues. The CDR3 spells CSVVHRHANYGYTF. CDR3 nucleotides: TGCAGCGTTGTACACAGGCATGCTAACTATGGCTACACCTTC.

The sample holds a few counts of this clonotype. V is TRBV18 and J is TRBJ2-7, with 8 bases lining up with TRBD1. CDR3 length: 14 residues. Germline V CDR1 and CDR2: KGHSH, LQKENI. The V segment lost 6 bases and the J segment 5 bases; nucleotides outside the gene matches: 9. The CDR3 bases are TGTGCCAGCTCTTCTGGGGACAGGTGGGACGAGCAGTACGTC. Residues: CASSSGDRWDEQYV.

The chain has TRBV6-2 or TRBV6-3 and TRBJ2-1; TRBD2 is a possible D gene (5 bases). The CDR3 extends over 15 amino acids. Germline assignment: CDR1 MNHEY and CDR2 SVGEGT. V was trimmed by 5 bases and J by 4 bases, leaving 15 bases between them. In DNA, the CDR3 is TGTGCCAGCAGTCCCCCTTCGGACTTATACAATGAGCAGTTCTTC. Encoded protein: CASSPPSDLYNEQFF.

The DNA for the CDR3 is TGCAGCGTTGTAGTGGGGTTCACAGATACGCAGTATTTT. Amino acids: CSVVVGFTDTQYF. The V gene is TRBV29-1, the J gene TRBJ2-3, with no clear D. Germline-derived CDR1 and CDR2 are SQVTM and ANQGSEA. The V and J ends lost 4 bases and 2 bases respectively, with 10 bases between them. The CDR3 covers 13 residues.

CDR3 in amino acids: CCARDLKRETGSYEQYV. CDR3 in DNA: TGCTGTGCTAGAGATTTGAAGCGTGAAACAGGGAGCTACGAGCAGTACGTC. The rearrangement uses TRBV20-1 and TRBJ2-7; maybe TRBD1 (6 bases). The CDR3 is made up of 17 amino acids. In germline, CDR1 is DFQATT, CDR2 SNEGSKA (reference sequence).

This clonotype was seen a few times. The rearrangement links TRBV10-3 to TRBJ2-5; 9 positions agree with TRBD2. The CDR3 covers 16 residues. Germline CDR1 is ENHRY and CDR2 is SYGVKD. Germline trimming cut 1 base from V and 5 bases from J; bases unmatched to any gene: 8. The CDR3 DNA reads TGTGCCATCAGTGAGTGGGATAGCGGGGGCCCGGAGACCCAGTACTTC. Its protein product is CAISEWDSGGPETQYF.

This clonotype came up a few times. In DNA form, the CDR3 reads TGTGCCAGCGACGACAGGGGGCTGTCTGAAGCTTTCTTT. This gives the protein CASDDRGLSEAFF. The chain carries TRBV6-6 and TRBJ1-1; 10 bases are a match to TRBD1. Per the germline V gene, CDR1 is MNHNY and CDR2 is SVGAGI (reference sequence). The CDR3 covers 13 residues. J gave up 6 bases and V 8 bases, and 6 bases lay outside the gene matches.

The table lists this clonotype with a few counts. The V and J genes are TRBV6-1 and TRBJ1-4; D call uncertain. CDR3 length: 14 amino acids. V lost 6 bases, J lost 5 bases, and 13 bases lay in between. The V gene's germline CDR1 is MNHNS and CDR2 SASEGT. Here the CDR3 reads CASRRTARNEKLFF. CDR3 DNA sequence: TGTGCCAGCAGGAGGACGGCCAGGAATGAAAAACTGTTTTTT.

In this sample, this clonotype turned up a few times. This sequence joins TRBV10-3 and TRBJ1-1; D uncertain. This CDR3 has 11 amino acids. The V gene's germline CDR1 is ENHRY and CDR2 SYGVKD. V lost 5 bases and J lost 9, with 10 bases in between. CDR3 nucleotide sequence: TGTGCCATCAGTACATTGTACAAAGCTTTCTTT. It translates to CAISTLYKAFF.

This clonotype was seen a few times. The V gene is TRBV5-6, the J gene TRBJ1-2; TRBD1 might be the D (6 bases). CDR3 length: 14 residues. Trimming shortened V by 4 bases and J by 4 bases, and 14 bases separated the two germline ends. The V gene's germline CDR1 is SGHDT and CDR2 YYEEEE. CDR3 loop: CASSPSLGAYGYTF. The DNA for the CDR3 is TGTGCCAGCAGCCCTTCCTTGGGGGCCTATGGCTACACCTTC.

This clonotype was found a few times. V and J are TRBV10-2 and TRBJ2-7; no definite D call. Germline loops: CDR1 WSHSY, CDR2 SAAADI. Trimming took 0 bases from V and 4 from J, leaving 4 bases between them. The CDR3 contains 12 residues. The CDR3 reads CASSESGYEQYV. CDR3 bases: TGCGCCAGCAGTGAGTCGGGATACGAGCAGTACGTC.

The V call is TRBV7-2, the J call TRBJ1-1; 10 positions agree with TRBD1. Germline CDR1 is SGHTA and CDR2 is FQGNSA. The CDR3 is 15 amino acids. Unmatched junction bases numbered 7, after V lost 6 bases and J lost 3 bases. The CDR3 region is CASRTPTGGDTEAFF. CDR3 nucleotide sequence: TGTGCCAGCAGGACTCCGACAGGGGGCGACACTGAAGCTTTCTTT. The whole variable domain, filled in from reference TRBV7-2 and TRBJ1-1, reads GAGVSQSPSNKVTEKGKDVELRCDPISGHTALYWYRQSLGQGLEFLIYFQGNSAPDKSGLPSDRFSAERTGGSVSTLTIQRTQQEDSAVYLCASRTPTGGDTEAFFGQGTRLTVV.

The J gene is TRBJ1-2, the V gene TRBV7-3; D not certain. Looked up from germline, CDR1 is SGHTA and CDR2 is FQGTGA. The V end lost 5 bases, the J end lost 10 bases, and 17 bases lay between the germline ends. CDR3 size: 13 residues. The CDR3 sequence: CASSPNEGSVYTF. The DNA for the CDR3 is TGTGCCAGCAGCCCCAATGAGGGCAGTGTCTACACCTTC.

This clonotype came up a few times. The CDR3: CASSSPPGTGDQETQYF. Written as DNA, the CDR3 is TGTGCCAGCAGCTCACCCCCAGGGACAGGAGATCAAGAGACCCAGTACTTC. V is TRBV5-8 and J is TRBJ2-5; 8 positions agree with TRBD1. The CDR3 loop spans 17 amino acids. J was trimmed by 2 bases and V by 3 bases; bases with no gene match: 12. Looked up from germline, CDR1 is SGHTS and CDR2 is YDEGEE.

The chain carries TRBV6-1 and TRBJ2-7; possibly TRBD1 or TRBD2 for D (6 bases each). The V gene lost 2 bases and the J gene lost 6 bases, with 11 bases spanning the gap. The CDR3 sequence is 13 residues long. Germline V gives CDR1 MNHNS, CDR2 SASEGT. The CDR3 spells CASSELGGGEQYF. The CDR3, as DNA: TGTGCCAGCAGTGAATTAGGGGGAGGCGAGCAGTACTTC.

The chain carries TRBV20-1 and TRBJ2-3; D not certain. Trimming took 3 bases from V and 0 from J, leaving 4 bases between them. Germline V lookup: CDR1 DFQATT, CDR2 SNEGSKA (reference sequence). The CDR3 is 12 residues long. CDR3: CSARWSTDTQYF. CDR3 bases: TGCAGTGCTAGGTGGAGCACAGATACGCAGTATTTT.

This clonotype has a handful of counts. The chain joins TRBV4-3 to TRBJ2-7; D might be TRBD2 (5 bases). The V gene's germline CDR1 is LGHNA and CDR2 YSLEER. V was pared by 0 bases and J by 3 bases, with 15 bases between. This CDR3 contains 16 residues. The CDR3 protein is CASSQDPQPGGYEQYF. The CDR3 coding sequence is TGCGCCAGCAGCCAAGATCCCCAGCCAGGAGGCTACGAGCAGTACTTC.